The 16 T cell receptor beta chains below all came from one sample that was sequenced in a study of T-cell memory formation after mild COVID-19 (dated by TCRdb to the early 2020s). The library was generated by 5' RACE. Sequencing took place on an Illumina NovaSeq 6000. TCRdb reran the public reads through fastp at Q25 and MiXCR, keeping productive beta chains. Each entry merges the rows of one CDR3 protein and shows their most common DNA and genes. The sample contains roughly 110,000 distinct CDR3 sequences, about a sixth of them found a single time. The ten biggest clones cover around 28% of the sample. The sample consisted of PBMCs or a T cell subset sorted from them (not recorded which). The receptors stem from an adult woman who had mild COVID-19 (a few samples of this study predate the infection). The sample titles of this study are shuffled in the database, so cell type and time point are left out; the donor was told from shared clones.

This clonotype was picked up a small number of times. This rearrangement joins TRBV4-1 to TRBJ2-7; 8 nucleotides align to TRBD1. V shed 4 bases, J shed 2 bases, and the junction held 4 bases outside the gene matches. The germline CDR1 and CDR2 sequences are MGHRA and YSYEKL. This CDR3 has 14 residues. The CDR3 loop reads CASSRGTGTYEQYF. Written as DNA, the CDR3 is TGCGCCAGCAGCCGGGGGACAGGTACCTACGAGCAGTACTTC.

The chain is built from TRBV29-1 and TRBJ2-7; TRBD2 might be the D (5 bases). The CDR3 consists of 13 residues. Germline V lookup: CDR1 SQVTM, CDR2 ANQGSEA. Trimming removed 4 bases at V and 7 bases at J, with 17 bases between. DNA for the CDR3: TGCAGCGTTGGGTTGGACCCTTCGGGGGAGCAGTACTTC. Amino acids: CSVGLDPSGEQYF.

This clonotype has a count of ten or more. The rearrangement links TRBV12-3 or TRBV12-4 to TRBJ1-1; D gene unclear. The ends were cut back, 1 base at V and 3 bases at J, with 3 bases in the middle. The CDR3 totals 12 residues. CDR3 loop: CASSLGHTEAFF. In DNA form, the CDR3 reads TGTGCCAGCAGTTTAGGGCACACTGAAGCTTTCTTT.

This chain links TRBV4-1 with TRBJ2-7; the D gene could be TRBD1 or TRBD2 (5 bases each). This CDR3 region has 15 residues. Between the trimmed V and J ends, which lost 5 bases and 2 bases, there was a span of 16 bases. Germline V gives CDR1 MGHRA, CDR2 YSYEKL. CDR3 protein: CASSGRDGATYEQYF. In nucleotides, the CDR3 is TGCGCCAGCAGCGGCCGGGACGGAGCAACCTACGAGCAGTACTTC.

This clonotype was seen more than once but under ten times. The chain employs TRBV12-3 or TRBV12-4 and TRBJ1-2; 10 bases match TRBD1. With 7 bases clipped from V and 3 bases from J, the junction kept 5 bases outside the gene matches. The CDR3 extends over 14 amino acids. The CDR3 region is CASKTGTGDYGYTF. The CDR3 DNA sequence: TGTGCCAGCAAGACCGGGACAGGGGACTATGGCTACACCTTC.

The gene calls are TRBV12-3 or TRBV12-4 and TRBJ1-1; D perhaps matches TRBD1 (5 bases). V lost 7 bases and J lost 5, with 17 bases in between. The CDR3 covers 14 residues. CDR3 DNA: TGTGCCAGCACCTCCCCGGGACCTCTGACTGAAGCTTTCTTT. Translation: CASTSPGPLTEAFF.

This clonotype showed up just a few times. This rearrangement joins TRBV7-2 to TRBJ2-3; 7 bases are a match to TRBD1. The CDR3 loop spans 15 amino acids. Per germline, CDR1 SGHTA and CDR2 FQGNSA. J was trimmed by 1 base and V by 3 bases; bases with no gene match: 4. In nucleotides, the CDR3 is TGTGCCAGCAGCTTTATCGGGACAGGCACAGATACGCAGTATTTT. Its translation: CASSFIGTGTDTQYF.

This sequence joins TRBV7-9 and TRBJ2-1; 11 bases align to TRBD2. CDR3 length: 17 residues. Germline CDR1 is SEHNR and CDR2 is FQNEAQ (reference sequence). Trimming cost V 4 bases and J 8 bases; bases outside gene matches: 13. The CDR3 DNA sequence: TGTGCCAGCAGCTGGCCCCTAGCGGGAGGTCCAGGGGATGAGCAGTTCTTC. This codes for CASSWPLAGGPGDEQFF.

The CDR3 DNA sequence: TGTGCCAGCAGGCCCGCCCTAGCGGGGGGGGCAGATACGCAGTATTTT. Amino acid sequence: CASRPALAGGADTQYF. The rearrangement uses TRBV28 and TRBJ2-3; TRBD2 agrees at 12 bases. Germline V gene sequence: CDR1 MDHEN, CDR2 SYDVKM. The CDR3 has 16 amino acids. Trimming at V came to 6 bases and at J to 4 bases, leaving 8 bases not matched to a gene.

The chain carries TRBV6-5 and TRBJ1-1; 8 bases map to TRBD1. The CDR3 length is 17 residues. Trimming at V came to 0 bases and at J to 5 bases, leaving 11 bases not matched to a gene. The germline gives CDR1 MNHEY, CDR2 SVGAGI. The CDR3 coding sequence is TGTGCCAGCAGTTACTCAGTTACAAACAGGGGGAGGACTGAAGCTTTCTTT. As protein: CASSYSVTNRGRTEAFF.

This clonotype was observed a handful of times. The chain is built from TRBV5-5 and TRBJ2-4; no definite D call. The V and J ends lost 2 bases and 5 bases respectively, with 8 bases between them. CDR1 SGHKS and CDR2 YYEKEE come from the germline V gene (reference sequence). The length of the CDR3 is 13 residues. CDR3 nucleotides: TGTGCCAGCAGCTTAGGGCTGGAAAACATTCAGTACTTC. Residues: CASSLGLENIQYF.

J is TRBJ2-1 and V is TRBV24-1, with 9 bases that match TRBD2. Germline CDR1 is KGHDR and CDR2 is SFDVKD. V lost 7 bases to trimming and J lost 8 bases; unmatched junction nucleotides: 14. CDR3 length equals 16 residues. The CDR3 DNA is TGTGCCACCAGCCATGGTCTTAGCGGGAGCGGAGATGAGCAGTTCTTC. It yields the protein CATSHGLSGSGDEQFF.

This clonotype was counted a single time. This rearrangement joins TRBV5-4 to TRBJ2-1, with D perhaps matching TRBD1 (6 bases). Germline CDR1 is SGHNT and CDR2 is YYREEE (reference sequence). Trimming left V 4 bases short and J 0 bases short, with 8 bases between. The CDR3 is 14 amino acids. CDR3 residues: CASSEGGSYNEQFF. As DNA, the CDR3 is TGTGCCAGCAGCGAAGGGGGCTCCTACAATGAGCAGTTCTTC.

The V and J genes are TRBV30 and TRBJ1-4, with 8 bases that match TRBD1. Germline CDR1 reads GTSNPN; CDR2 reads SVGIG (reference sequence). CDR3 length: 13 amino acids. After removal of 3 bases from V and 6 bases from J, the junction contained 3 bases not matched to a gene. This CDR3 reads CAWRGQAHEKLFF. The CDR3 DNA follows: TGTGCCTGGAGGGGACAGGCCCATGAAAAACTGTTTTTT. Using reference TRBV30 and TRBJ1-4 for the parts outside the CDR3, the full variable domain is SQTIHQWPATLVQPVGSPLSLECTVEGTSNPNLYWYRQAAGRGLQLLFYSVGIGQISSEVPQNLSASRPQDRQFILSSKKLLLSDSGFYLCAWRGQAHEKLFFGSGTQLSVL.

The chain couples TRBV20-1 to TRBJ2-7; 9 bases map to TRBD2. With V trimmed by 2 bases and J by 5 bases, 13 bases remained unmatched. The CDR3 spans 16 residues. Germline loops: CDR1 DFQATT, CDR2 SNEGSKA (reference sequence). The CDR3 is CSARPPEAGGPHEQYF. The CDR3, as DNA: TGCAGTGCTAGACCCCCTGAGGCGGGAGGGCCCCACGAGCAGTACTTC.

A few counts support this clonotype. The chain carries TRBV24-1 and TRBJ1-1; D is ambiguous. V lost 3 bases, J lost 10 bases, and 17 bases lay in between. This CDR3 spans 14 amino acids. Germline CDR1 and CDR2: KGHDR and SFDVKD. As DNA, the CDR3 is TGTGCCACCAGTGATACACGACAAAGGGATGGAGCTTTCTTT. Translated: CATSDTRQRDGAFF.